These 10 T cell receptor beta chains share one sample of origin, sequenced in a study of T cell changes during pregnancy in multiple sclerosis. Generated by immunoSEQ multiplex PCR, the TCRdb table keeps only in-frame clones and is missing some. The sample yields under 45,000 clones, around 96% seen once. This specimen was peripheral blood, taken in the second trimester of pregnancy. All receptors come from a female donor with multiple sclerosis, enrolled in a pregnancy study.

The chain recombines TRBV29-1 with TRBJ2-1, with TRBD2 identical over 7 bases. Per the germline V gene, CDR1 is SQVTM and CDR2 is ANQGSEA. CDR3 length: 10 residues. The V gene end was trimmed by 5 bases and the J gene end by 10 bases; junction bases not matched to a gene: 2. The CDR3 reads CSVPGLEQFF. CDR3 coding DNA: TGCAGCGTTCCGGGACTAGAGCAGTTCTTC.

The chain joins TRBV2 to TRBJ2-4; perhaps TRBD1 as D (6 bases). Germline V CDR1 and CDR2: SNHLY, FYNNEI. Between the trimmed V and J ends, which lost 3 bases and 1 base, there was a span of 16 bases. This CDR3 region has 17 residues. The CDR3 loop reads CASSDSMAQGAKNIQYF. The CDR3 bases are TGTGCCAGCAGTGATAGTATGGCTCAGGGGGCCAAAAACATTCAGTACTTC.

V gene TRBV27 combines with J gene TRBJ2-7; unclear D gene. CDR1 and CDR2 from the germline V gene are MNHEY and SMNVEV (reference sequence). Trimming cost V 5 bases and J 6 bases, with 8 bases left between them. The CDR3 is 11 residues long. The CDR3 loop reads CASSAAGEQYF. Written as DNA, the CDR3 is TGTGCCAGCAGTGCCGCAGGCGAGCAGTACTTC.

This chain connects TRBV7-9 to TRBJ2-7, with TRBD2 matching over 16 bases. In germline, CDR1 is SEHNR, CDR2 FQNEAQ (reference sequence). J was trimmed by 2 bases and V by 0 bases; bases with no gene match: 4. This CDR3 region has 18 residues. The CDR3, as DNA: TGTGCCAGCAGCTTAGCGGGACTAGCGGGAGGGCCAGCCTACGAGCAGTACTTC. As protein: CASSLAGLAGGPAYEQYF.

V usage is TRBV5-4 and J usage is TRBJ2-1; D is perhaps TRBD1 (6 bases). Germline V CDR1 and CDR2: SGHNT, YYREEE (reference sequence). This CDR3 comprises 14 residues. The V end was cut by 0 bases, the J end by 2 bases, with 6 bases between. The CDR3 loop is CASSLEGAYNEQFF. DNA of the CDR3: TGTGCCAGCAGCTTGGAGGGGGCCTACAATGAGCAGTTCTTC.

The gene calls are TRBV12-5 and TRBJ1-1; D gene uncertain. This CDR3 is 11 amino acids long. V lost 8 bases, J lost 1 base, and 5 bases lay in between. Germline CDR1 LGHNT, CDR2 FRNRAP. CDR3 residues: CASSSNTEAFF. CDR3 nucleotides: TGTGCTAGTTCCTCGAACACTGAAGCTTTCTTT.

This clone was picked up one time. The V call is TRBV5-1, the J call TRBJ2-2; the D is unclear. Trimming cost V 0 bases and J 6 bases, with 12 bases left between them. The CDR3 loop spans 15 amino acids. CDR1 and CDR2 (germline): SGHRS, YFSETQ. The CDR3 loop is CASSLASRSSGELFF. The CDR3 nucleotides are TGCGCCAGCAGCTTGGCCTCTCGGAGCTCCGGGGAGCTGTTTTTT.

This clone has a single count. The gene calls are TRBV7-8 and TRBJ2-7, with 7 positions matching TRBD1. CDR3 size: 15 residues. CDR1 is SGHVS and CDR2 is FQNEAQ in the germline V gene. Trimming took 0 bases from V and 2 from J; bases not matched to a gene: 4. CDR3 amino acids: CASSLAGDRAYEQYF. DNA for the CDR3: TGTGCCAGCAGCTTAGCGGGAGACAGGGCCTACGAGCAGTACTTC.

The J gene is TRBJ1-1, the V gene TRBV7-2; TRBD1 matches 8 bases. This CDR3 spans 14 amino acids. The germline gives CDR1 SGHTA, CDR2 FQGNSA. After removal of 5 bases from V and 1 base from J, the junction contained 3 bases not matched to a gene. CDR3 sequence: CASSRGQGNTEAFF. The CDR3 nucleotides read TGTGCCAGCAGCAGAGGACAGGGGAACACTGAAGCTTTCTTT.

The V call is TRBV7-6, the J call TRBJ1-5, with 10 bases lining up with TRBD1. The CDR3 totals 16 residues. Germline V CDR1 and CDR2: SGHVS, FNYEAQ. With V trimmed by 1 base and J by 4 bases, 4 bases remained unmatched. CDR3 residues: CASSLGRGQGNQPQHF. CDR3 bases: TGTGCCAGCAGCTTAGGCCGGGGACAGGGGAATCAGCCCCAGCATTTT.